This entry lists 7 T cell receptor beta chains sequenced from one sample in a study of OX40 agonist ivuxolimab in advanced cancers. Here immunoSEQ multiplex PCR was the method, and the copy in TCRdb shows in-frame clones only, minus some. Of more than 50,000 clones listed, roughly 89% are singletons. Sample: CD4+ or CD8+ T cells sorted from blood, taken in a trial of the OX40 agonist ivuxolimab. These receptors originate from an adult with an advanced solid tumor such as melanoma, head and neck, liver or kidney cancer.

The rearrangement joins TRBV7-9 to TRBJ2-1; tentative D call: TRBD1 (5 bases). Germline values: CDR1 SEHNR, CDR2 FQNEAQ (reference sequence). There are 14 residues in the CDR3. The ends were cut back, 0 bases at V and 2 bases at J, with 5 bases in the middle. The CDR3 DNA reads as TGTGCCAGCAGCTTAGCGGGGCCCTACAATGAGCAGTTCTTC. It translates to CASSLAGPYNEQFF.

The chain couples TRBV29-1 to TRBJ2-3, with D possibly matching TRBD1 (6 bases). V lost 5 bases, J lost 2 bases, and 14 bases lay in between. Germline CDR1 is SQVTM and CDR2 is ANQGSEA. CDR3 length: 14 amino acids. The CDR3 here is CSVHGGDPTDTQYF. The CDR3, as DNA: TGCAGCGTTCATGGGGGCGACCCCACAGATACGCAGTATTTT.

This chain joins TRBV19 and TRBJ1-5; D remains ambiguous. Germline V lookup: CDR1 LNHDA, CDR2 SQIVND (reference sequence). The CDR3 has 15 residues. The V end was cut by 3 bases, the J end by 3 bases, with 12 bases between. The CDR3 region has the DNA TGTGCCAGTAGTATCTGGCAGGATTCCAATCAGCCCCAGCATTTT. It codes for CASSIWQDSNQPQHF.

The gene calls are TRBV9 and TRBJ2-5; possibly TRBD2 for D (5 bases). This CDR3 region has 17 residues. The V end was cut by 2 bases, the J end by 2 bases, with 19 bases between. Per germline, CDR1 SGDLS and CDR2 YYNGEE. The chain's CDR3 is CASSVASGAVAQETQYF. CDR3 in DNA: TGTGCCAGCAGCGTGGCGAGCGGTGCTGTAGCTCAAGAGACCCAGTACTTC.

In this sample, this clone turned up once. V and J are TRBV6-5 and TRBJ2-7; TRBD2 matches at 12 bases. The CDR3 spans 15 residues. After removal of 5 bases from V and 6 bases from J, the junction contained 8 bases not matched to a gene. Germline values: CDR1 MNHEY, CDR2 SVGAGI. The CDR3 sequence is CASSPSGRVKGEQYF. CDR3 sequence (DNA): TGTGCCAGCAGTCCTAGCGGGAGGGTGAAAGGCGAGCAGTACTTC.

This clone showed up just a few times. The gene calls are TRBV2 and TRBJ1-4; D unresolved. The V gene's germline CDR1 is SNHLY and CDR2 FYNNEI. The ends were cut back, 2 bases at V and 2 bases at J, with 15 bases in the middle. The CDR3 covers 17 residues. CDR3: CASSELGSLGTNEKLFF. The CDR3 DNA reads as TGTGCCAGCAGTGAACTCGGGAGCTTGGGGACTAATGAAAAACTGTTTTTT.

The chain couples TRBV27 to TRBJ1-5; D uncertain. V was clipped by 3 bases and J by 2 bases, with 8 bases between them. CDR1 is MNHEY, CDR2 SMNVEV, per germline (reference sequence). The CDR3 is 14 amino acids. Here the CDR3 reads CASSFIGRNQPQHF. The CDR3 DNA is TGTGCCAGCAGTTTTATTGGACGCAATCAGCCCCAGCATTTT.